Listed below are T cell receptor beta chains from one sample, sequenced in a study of identical twins. TCRdb analysed the 5' RACE reads with MiXCR anew, one entry per CDR3 protein. This sample has roughly 720,000 distinct CDR3 sequences, with about 20% found just once. The data also belong to a second study, concerning T cells expressing NK-cell markers.

Sequenced input: PBMCs. The receptors originated from a young woman in good health. Each CDR3 is given with its conserved first and last residue. Fields, in order: J gene, D gene, clone size, V gene, CDR3 DNA, CDR3 protein. The D gene is left open where the match is weak. Some rows have no size entry. The others give once, few or many, or a class for an expanded clone.

J: TRBJ1-4; D: NA; size: few; V: TRBV20-1; DNA: TGCAGTGCAGTCCCGAGGGCGCCTAATGAAAAACTGTTTTTT; CDR3: CSAVPRAPNEKLFF
J: TRBJ2-3; D: TRBD2; size: NA; V: TRBV12-3/TRBV12-4; DNA: TGTGCCAGCAGTTCCCGGGTGACTAGCGGAGTCACAGATACGCAGTATTTT; CDR3: CASSSRVTSGVTDTQYF
J: TRBJ2-2; D: NA; size: once; V: TRBV5-6; DNA: TGTGCCAGCAGCTTGAGGATGCAGTCCGGGGAGCTGTTTTTT; CDR3: CASSLRMQSGELFF
J: TRBJ1-3; D: TRBD1; size: few; V: TRBV25-1; DNA: TGTGCCAGTATGGGACAGGGAAACACCATATATTTT; CDR3: CASMGQGNTIYF
J: TRBJ2-5; D: NA; size: NA; V: TRBV9; DNA: TGTGCCAGCAGCGTAGGTGGGGGGAGAGAGACCCAGTACTTC; CDR3: CASSVGGGRETQYF
J: TRBJ2-7; D: TRBD2; size: few; V: TRBV20-1; DNA: TGCAGTGCTAGTGACAGCGGGGGGGGACCCTACGAGCAGTACTTC; CDR3: CSASDSGGGPYEQYF
J: TRBJ1-2; D: NA; size: few; V: TRBV6-2/TRBV6-3; DNA: TGTGCCAGCAGTTACCGAGGGCGCTGGAAGAACAGGATCTATGGCTACACCTTC; CDR3: CASSYRGRWKNRIYGYTF
J: TRBJ2-1; D: NA; size: few; V: TRBV6-1; DNA: TGTGCCAGCAGTCGCGGACTTCACAATGAGCAGTTCTTC; CDR3: CASSRGLHNEQFF
J: TRBJ1-1; D: NA; size: few; V: TRBV12-3/TRBV12-4; DNA: TGTGCCAGCAGTTTCAGATGGACAAAACCGGGACGGATGGAAGCTTTCTTT; CDR3: CASSFRWTKPGRMEAFF
J: TRBJ2-1; D: TRBD2; size: NA; V: TRBV20-1; DNA: TGCAGTGCTAGAGATATTGGGGGGGGTACCTACAATGAGCAGTTCTTC; CDR3: CSARDIGGGTYNEQFF
J: TRBJ1-4; D: NA; size: NA; V: TRBV5-1; DNA: TGCGCCAGCAGCTTACCGGGACTGGCGGGAGAAAAACTGTTTTTT; CDR3: CASSLPGLAGEKLFF
J: TRBJ2-1; D: NA; size: few; V: TRBV20-1; DNA: TGCAGTGCTAGGAGGGGGGGCCTCAGGAATGAGCAGTTCTTC; CDR3: CSARRGGLRNEQFF
J: TRBJ2-1; D: NA; size: many; V: TRBV12-3/TRBV12-4; DNA: TGTGCCAGCAGTGGCCCCTGGTTGGATGAGCAGTTCTTC; CDR3: CASSGPWLDEQFF
J: TRBJ1-2; D: TRBD1; size: many; V: TRBV12-3/TRBV12-4; DNA: TGTGCCAGCAGCCCCTACCAGACAGGGATGAACTATGGCTACACCTTC; CDR3: CASSPYQTGMNYGYTF
J: TRBJ2-5; D: TRBD2; size: few; V: TRBV7-2; DNA: TGTGCCAGCAGCTTTGTAGCGGGGGGGCGAGAGACCCAGTACTTC; CDR3: CASSFVAGGRETQYF
J: TRBJ1-2; D: NA; size: many; V: TRBV20-1; DNA: TGCAGTGCTAATGGTGGGGCTGGCTACACCTTC; CDR3: CSANGGAGYTF
J: TRBJ1-3; D: NA; size: few; V: TRBV5-5; DNA: TGTGCCAGCAGCTTTCTGTCTCCTATTGGAAACACCATATATTTT; CDR3: CASSFLSPIGNTIYF
J: TRBJ2-1; D: NA; size: NA; V: TRBV4-1; DNA: TGCGCCAGCAGCCAAGTAGCGGCTGCGACCTACAATGAGCAGTTCTTC; CDR3: CASSQVAAATYNEQFF